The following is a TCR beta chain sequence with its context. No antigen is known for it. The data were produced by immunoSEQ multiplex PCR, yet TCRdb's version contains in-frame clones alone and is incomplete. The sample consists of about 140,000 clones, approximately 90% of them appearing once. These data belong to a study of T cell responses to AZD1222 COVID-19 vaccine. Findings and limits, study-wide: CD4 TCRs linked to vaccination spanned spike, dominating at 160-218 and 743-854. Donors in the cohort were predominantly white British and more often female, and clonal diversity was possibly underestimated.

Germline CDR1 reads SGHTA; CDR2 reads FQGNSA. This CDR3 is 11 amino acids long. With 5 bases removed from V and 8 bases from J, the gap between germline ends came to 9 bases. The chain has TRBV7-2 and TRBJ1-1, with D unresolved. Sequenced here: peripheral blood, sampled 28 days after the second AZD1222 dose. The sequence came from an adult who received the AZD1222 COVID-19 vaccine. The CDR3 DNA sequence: TGTGCCAGCAGCCCCCGGCAGGAAGCTTTCTTT. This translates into CASSPRQEAFF.